This T cell receptor (beta chain) was sequenced for a study of T cell responses to AZD1222 COVID-19 vaccine. At the level of the study: Pooling covered second doses at about 4 or about 12 weeks. Study-level points and caveats: At baseline, just five to seven AZD1222 recipients tested seropositive.

Trimming took 1 base from V and 4 from J, leaving 14 bases between them. The CDR3 length is 16 residues. CDR1 is SEHNR, CDR2 FQNEAQ, per germline (reference sequence). In its sample, this clone was seen once. Its antigen remains unknown. Measured with immunoSEQ multiplex PCR; TCRdb has only the in-frame clones, and not every one. This table has over 130,000 clones, around nine tenths appearing once. The sample consisted of peripheral blood, taken on day 0 of AZD1222 vaccination. V is TRBV7-9 and J is TRBJ1-5; weak D call: TRBD1 (5 bases). The sequence derives from an adult in good health. CDR3 DNA: TGTGCCAGCAGCTTAGTTGGGACTGACCCTAATCAGCCCCAGCATTTT. Amino acid sequence: CASSLVGTDPNQPQHF.